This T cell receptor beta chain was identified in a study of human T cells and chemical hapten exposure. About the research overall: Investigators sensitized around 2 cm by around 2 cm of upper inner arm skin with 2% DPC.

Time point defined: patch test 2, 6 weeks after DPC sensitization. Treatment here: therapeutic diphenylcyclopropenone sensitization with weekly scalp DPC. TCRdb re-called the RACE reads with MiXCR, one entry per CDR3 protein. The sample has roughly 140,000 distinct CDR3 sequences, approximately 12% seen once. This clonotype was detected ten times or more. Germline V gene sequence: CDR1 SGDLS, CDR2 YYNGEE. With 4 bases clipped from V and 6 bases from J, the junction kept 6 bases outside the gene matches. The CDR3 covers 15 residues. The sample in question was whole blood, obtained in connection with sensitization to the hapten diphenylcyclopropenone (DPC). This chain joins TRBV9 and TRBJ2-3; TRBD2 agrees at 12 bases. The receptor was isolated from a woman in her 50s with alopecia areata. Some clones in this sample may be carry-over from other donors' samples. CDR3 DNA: TGTGCCAGCAGCCCGACTAGCGGGAGAACCGATACGCAGTATTTT. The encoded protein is CASSPTSGRTDTQYF.